The following is a TCR beta chain sequence with its context. This specimen comes from a study of blood T cell repertoires in COVID-19. Here immunoSEQ multiplex PCR was the method, and the copy in TCRdb shows in-frame clones only, minus some. The sample has over 150,000 clones, more than 65% seen once. This CDR3 is 18 amino acids long. V was clipped by 3 bases and J by 5 bases; unmatched bases: 11. Germline V CDR1 and CDR2: SSHAT, FNYEAQ (reference sequence). Sample: peripheral blood. The receptor was derived from a man between 65 and 79 years old with active or convalescent COVID-19. The chain links TRBV7-7 to TRBJ2-5, with TRBD2 matching 14 bases. CDR3 DNA sequence: TGTGCCAGCAGCTTTGGACTAGCGGGGGGTAAATCTGGGGAGACCCAGTACTTC. It yields the protein CASSFGLAGGKSGETQYF.